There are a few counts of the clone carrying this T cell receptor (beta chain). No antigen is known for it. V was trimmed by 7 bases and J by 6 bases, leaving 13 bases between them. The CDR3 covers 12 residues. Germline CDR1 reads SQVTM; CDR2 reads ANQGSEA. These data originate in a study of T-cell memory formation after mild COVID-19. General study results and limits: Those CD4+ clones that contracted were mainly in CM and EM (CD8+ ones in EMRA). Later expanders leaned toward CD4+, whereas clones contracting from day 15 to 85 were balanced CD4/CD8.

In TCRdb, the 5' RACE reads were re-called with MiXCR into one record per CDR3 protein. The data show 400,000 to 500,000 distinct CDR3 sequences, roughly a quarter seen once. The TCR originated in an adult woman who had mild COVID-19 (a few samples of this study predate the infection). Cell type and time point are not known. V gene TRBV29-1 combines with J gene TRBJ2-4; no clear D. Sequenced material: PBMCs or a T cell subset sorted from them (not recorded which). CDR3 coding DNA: TGCAGCGCCCTAGGATCTATAAACATTCAGTACTTC. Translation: CSALGSINIQYF.